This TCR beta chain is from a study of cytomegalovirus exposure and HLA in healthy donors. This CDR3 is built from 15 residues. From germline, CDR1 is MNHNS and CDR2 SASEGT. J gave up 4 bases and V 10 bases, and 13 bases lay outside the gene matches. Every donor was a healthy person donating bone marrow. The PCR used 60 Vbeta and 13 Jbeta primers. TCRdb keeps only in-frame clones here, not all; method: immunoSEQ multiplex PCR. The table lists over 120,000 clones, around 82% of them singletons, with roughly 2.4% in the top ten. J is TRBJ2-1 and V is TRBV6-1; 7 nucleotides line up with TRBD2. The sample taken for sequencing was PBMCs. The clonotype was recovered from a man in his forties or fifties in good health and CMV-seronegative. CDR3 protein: CAILGGASGYNEQFF. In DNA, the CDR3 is TGTGCCATACTAGGAGGCGCTAGCGGATACAATGAGCAGTTCTTC.